This TCR beta chain appears in the sequencing data of a study of OX40 agonist ivuxolimab in advanced cancers. This CDR3 has 16 amino acids. Germline CDR1 is MDHEN and CDR2 is SYDVKM. Losses at the gene ends were 8 bases for V and 5 bases for J; bases not matched to a gene: 14. Notes on this clone: Antigen unknown.

Overall study findings and caveats: On average, CD8+ T cells had more expanded clones than CD4+. By week 6 at 0.1 to 3.0 mg/kg, blood CD4+ and CD8+ T cells had expanded clonally.

Sequencing used immunoSEQ multiplex PCR; TCRdb keeps in-frame clones, though not all of them. The table shows approximately 60,000 clones, with roughly 93% occurring only once. The receptor was derived from an adult with an advanced solid tumor such as melanoma, head and neck, liver or kidney cancer. Material: CD4+ or CD8+ T cells sorted from blood, obtained in a trial of the OX40 agonist ivuxolimab. The chain couples TRBV28 to TRBJ2-2; 7 bases map to TRBD2. CDR3 sequence reads: CASSGGGSGRTGELFF. CDR3 nucleotide sequence: TGTGCCAGCTCAGGAGGCGGGAGTGGTCGGACCGGGGAGCTGTTTTTT.